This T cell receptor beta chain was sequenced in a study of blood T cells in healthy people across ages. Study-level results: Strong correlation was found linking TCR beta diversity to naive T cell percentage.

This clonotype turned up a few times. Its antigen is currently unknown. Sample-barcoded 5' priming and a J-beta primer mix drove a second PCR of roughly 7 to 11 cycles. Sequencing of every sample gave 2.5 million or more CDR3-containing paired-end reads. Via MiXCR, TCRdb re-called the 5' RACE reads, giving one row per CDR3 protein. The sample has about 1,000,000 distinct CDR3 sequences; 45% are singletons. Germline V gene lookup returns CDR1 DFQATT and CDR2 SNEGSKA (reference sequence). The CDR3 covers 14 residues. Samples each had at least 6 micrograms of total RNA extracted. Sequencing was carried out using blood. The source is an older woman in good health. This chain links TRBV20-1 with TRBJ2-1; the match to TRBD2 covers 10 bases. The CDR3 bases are TGCGCCTGCCCGGCTAGCGGGGGCTCGAATGAGCAGTTCTTC. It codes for CACPASGGSNEQFF.